What follows is one TCR beta chain and its context. Use of 60 Vbeta and 13 Jbeta primers characterized the PCR. Data came from immunoSEQ multiplex PCR; TCRdb stores just in-frame clones and leaves some out. This table holds 74,000 or so clones, around three quarters found once. The CDR3 spans 14 residues. Losses at the gene ends were 3 bases for V and 3 bases for J; bases not matched to a gene: 3. The V gene's germline CDR1 is SQVTM and CDR2 ANQGSEA. These data are taken from a study of cytomegalovirus exposure and HLA in healthy donors. What was sequenced was PBMCs. The chain carries TRBV29-1 and TRBJ2-1; TRBD1 matches at 9 bases. The sequence derives from a woman aged 40 to 55 in good health and CMV-seropositive. The CDR3 reads CSVEGDRVYNEQFF. The CDR3 DNA sequence: TGCAGCGTTGAGGGGGACAGGGTCTACAATGAGCAGTTCTTC.